This T cell receptor beta chain was captured by sequencing in a study of vaccination and CD4 T cells after COVID-19. Points on this clonotype: Its antigen is unidentified.

Treatment described: roughly 11-day PBMC culture with coronavirus spike peptide pools or control peptides (ViraFEST assay). The CDR3 runs to 13 residues. The ends were cut back, 4 bases at V and 6 bases at J, with 10 bases in the middle. The germline V gene has CDR1 SNHLY and CDR2 FYNNEI. Cultured CD4+ T cells had their DNA profiled by the Oncomine TCR Beta short-read assay. TCRdb ran MiXCR on the PCR reads and lists one entry per CDR3 protein. This table holds some 9,500 distinct CDR3 sequences, 51% found once. J is TRBJ1-3 and V is TRBV2, with a tentative D call TRBD1 (5 bases). This TCR was sampled from a human donor who had recovered from COVID-19. The sequenced sample consisted of CD4+ T cells from blood, cultured in vitro. CDR3 residues: CASSVGRANTIYF. CDR3 nucleotides: TGTGCCAGCAGTGTCGGCAGGGCAAACACCATATATTTT.